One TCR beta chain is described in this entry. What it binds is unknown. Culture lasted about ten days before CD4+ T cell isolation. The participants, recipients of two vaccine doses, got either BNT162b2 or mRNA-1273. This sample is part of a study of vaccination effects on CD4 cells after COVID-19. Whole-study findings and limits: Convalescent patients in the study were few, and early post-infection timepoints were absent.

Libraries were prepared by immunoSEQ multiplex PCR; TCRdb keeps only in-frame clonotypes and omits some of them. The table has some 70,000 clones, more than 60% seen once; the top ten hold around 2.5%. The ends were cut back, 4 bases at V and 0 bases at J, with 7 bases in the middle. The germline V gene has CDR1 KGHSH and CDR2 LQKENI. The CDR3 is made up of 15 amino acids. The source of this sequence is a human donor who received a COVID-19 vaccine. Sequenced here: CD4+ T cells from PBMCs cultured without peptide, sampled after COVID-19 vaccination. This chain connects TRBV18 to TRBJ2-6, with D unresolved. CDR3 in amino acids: CASSLESSGANVLTF. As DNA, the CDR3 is TGTGCCAGCTCACTAGAGAGCTCTGGGGCCAACGTCCTGACTTTC.